Listed here is a single T cell receptor (beta chain). The sample is drawn from a study of blood T cell repertoires in COVID-19. The wider study: Researchers got acute and convalescent COVID-19 samples from the United States, Italy and Spain. The cDNA or gDNA used as material had been derived from T cells, B-cell-depleted T cells, or PBMCs.

Germline V gene data show CDR1 as SGHTA and CDR2 as FQGTGA. J lost 2 bases, V lost 5 bases, and 6 bases had no gene match. This CDR3 has 15 amino acids. As originally analysed: It was from reference gene primer amplification that nucleated cell counts were estimated. Some clones are missing from TCRdb's copy, which holds only in-frame ones; the method was immunoSEQ multiplex PCR. Clone size and V and J calls were adopted from that table, with D and trimming inferred from the DNA. The sample carries 150,000 to 200,000 clones, 83% recorded once. Material for sequencing was peripheral blood. This receptor was identified in a woman in her thirties or forties with acute or convalescent COVID-19. The chain is built from TRBV7-3 and TRBJ1-3; 7 nucleotides line up with TRBD1. CDR3 sequence reads: CASSPDGTAGNTIYF. For the CDR3, the DNA is TGTGCCAGCAGCCCAGACGGGACAGCTGGAAACACCATATATTTT.